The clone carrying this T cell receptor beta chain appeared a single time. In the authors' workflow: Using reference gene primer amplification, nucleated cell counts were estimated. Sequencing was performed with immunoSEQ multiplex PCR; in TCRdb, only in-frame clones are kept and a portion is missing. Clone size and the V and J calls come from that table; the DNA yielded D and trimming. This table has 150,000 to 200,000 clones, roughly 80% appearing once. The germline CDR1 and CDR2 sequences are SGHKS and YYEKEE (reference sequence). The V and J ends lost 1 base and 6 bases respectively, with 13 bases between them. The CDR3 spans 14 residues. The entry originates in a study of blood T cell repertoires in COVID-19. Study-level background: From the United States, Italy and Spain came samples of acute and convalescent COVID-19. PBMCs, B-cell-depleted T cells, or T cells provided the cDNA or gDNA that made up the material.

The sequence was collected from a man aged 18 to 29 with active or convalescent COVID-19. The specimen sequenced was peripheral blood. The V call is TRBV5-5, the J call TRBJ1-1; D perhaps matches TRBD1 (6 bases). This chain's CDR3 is CASSLTQGISEAFF. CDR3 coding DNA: TGTGCCAGCAGCTTGACCCAGGGGATTTCTGAAGCTTTCTTT. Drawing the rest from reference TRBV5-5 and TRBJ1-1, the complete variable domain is DAGVTQSPTHLIKTRGQQVTLRCSPISGHKSVSWYQQVLGQGPQFIFQYYEKEERGRGNFPDRFSARQFPNYSSELNVNALLLGDSALYLCASSLTQGISEAFFGQGTRLTVV.